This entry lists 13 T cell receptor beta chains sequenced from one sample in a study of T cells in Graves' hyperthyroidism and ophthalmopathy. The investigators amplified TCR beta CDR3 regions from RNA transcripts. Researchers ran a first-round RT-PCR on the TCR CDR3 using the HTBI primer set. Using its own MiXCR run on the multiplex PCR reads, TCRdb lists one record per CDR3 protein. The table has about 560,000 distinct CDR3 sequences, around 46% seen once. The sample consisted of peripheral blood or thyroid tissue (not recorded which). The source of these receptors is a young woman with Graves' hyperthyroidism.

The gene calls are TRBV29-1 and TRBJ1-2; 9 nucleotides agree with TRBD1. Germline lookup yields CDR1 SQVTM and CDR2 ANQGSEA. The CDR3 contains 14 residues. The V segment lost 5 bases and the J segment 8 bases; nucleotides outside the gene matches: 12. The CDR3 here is CSVHGTGLTGGYTF. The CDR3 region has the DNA TGCAGCGTTCACGGGACAGGGCTCACCGGAGGCTACACCTTC.

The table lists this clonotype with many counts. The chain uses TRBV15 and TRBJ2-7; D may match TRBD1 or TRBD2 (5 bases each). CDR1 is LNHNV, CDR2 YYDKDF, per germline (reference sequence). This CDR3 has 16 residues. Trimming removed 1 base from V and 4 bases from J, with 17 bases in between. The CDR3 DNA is TGTGCCACCAGCAGAGGAGGGTTGGGGCCAGGGTACGAGCAGTACTTC. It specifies CATSRGGLGPGYEQYF.

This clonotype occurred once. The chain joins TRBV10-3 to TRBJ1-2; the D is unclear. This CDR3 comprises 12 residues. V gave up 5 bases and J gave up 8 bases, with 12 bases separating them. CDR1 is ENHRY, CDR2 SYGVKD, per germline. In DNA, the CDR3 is TGTGCCATCAGTCCCGGTACCTGGGGCTACACCTTC. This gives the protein CAISPGTWGYTF.

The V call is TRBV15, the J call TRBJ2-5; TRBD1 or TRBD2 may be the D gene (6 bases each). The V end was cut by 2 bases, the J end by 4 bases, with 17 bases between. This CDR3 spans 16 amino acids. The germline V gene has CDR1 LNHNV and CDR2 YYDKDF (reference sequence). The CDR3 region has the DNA TGTGCCACCAGCAGACCGAACACCGGGGGCTTAGAGACCCAGTACTTC. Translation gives CATSRPNTGGLETQYF.

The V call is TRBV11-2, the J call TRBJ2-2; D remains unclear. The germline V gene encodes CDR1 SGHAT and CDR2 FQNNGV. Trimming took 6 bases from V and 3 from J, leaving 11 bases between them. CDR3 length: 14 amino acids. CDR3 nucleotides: TGTGCCAGCAGTCGCTACAGCTACACCGGGGAGCTGTTTTTT. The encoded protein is CASSRYSYTGELFF.

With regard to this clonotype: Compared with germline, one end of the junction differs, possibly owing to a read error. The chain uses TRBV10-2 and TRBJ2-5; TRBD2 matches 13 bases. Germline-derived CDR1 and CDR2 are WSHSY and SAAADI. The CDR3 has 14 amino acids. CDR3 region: CASRTSGSSETQYF. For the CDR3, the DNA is TGTGCCAGCAGGACTAGCGGGAGTTCGGAGACCCAGTACTTC.

The CDR3 region is CAISGTGLAGFYEQYF. CDR3 DNA sequence: TGTGCCATCAGCGGAACGGGACTAGCGGGATTCTACGAGCAGTACTTC. The chain joins TRBV10-3 to TRBJ2-7; 13 nucleotides match TRBD2. Looked up from germline, CDR1 is ENHRY and CDR2 is SYGVKD. V was clipped by 6 bases and J by 3 bases; unmatched bases: 8. This CDR3 comprises 16 residues.

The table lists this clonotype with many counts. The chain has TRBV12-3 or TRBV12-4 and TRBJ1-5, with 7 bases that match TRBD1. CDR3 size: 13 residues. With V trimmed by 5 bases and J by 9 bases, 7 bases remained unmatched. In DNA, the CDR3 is TGTGCCAGCAGTGACGACAGGGAAAGGCCCCAGCATTTT. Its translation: CASSDDRERPQHF.

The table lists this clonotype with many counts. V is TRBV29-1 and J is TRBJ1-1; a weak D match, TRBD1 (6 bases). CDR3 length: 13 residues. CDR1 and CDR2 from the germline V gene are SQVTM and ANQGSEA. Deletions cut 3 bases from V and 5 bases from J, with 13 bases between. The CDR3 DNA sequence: TGCAGCGTTGAGGCCAGGGGAGGAACTGAAGCTTTCTTT. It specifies CSVEARGGTEAFF.

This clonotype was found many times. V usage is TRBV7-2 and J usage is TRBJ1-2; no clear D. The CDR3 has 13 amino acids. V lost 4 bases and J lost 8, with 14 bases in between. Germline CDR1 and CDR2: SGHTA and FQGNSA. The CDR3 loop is CASSYHYLSGYTF. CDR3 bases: TGTGCCAGCAGCTACCATTACTTATCCGGCTACACCTTC.

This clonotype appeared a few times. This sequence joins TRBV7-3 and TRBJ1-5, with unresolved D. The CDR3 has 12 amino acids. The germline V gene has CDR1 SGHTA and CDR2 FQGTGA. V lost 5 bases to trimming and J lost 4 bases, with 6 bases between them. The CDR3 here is CASSQDNQPQHF. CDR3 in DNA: TGTGCCAGCAGCCAAGATAATCAGCCCCAGCATTTT.

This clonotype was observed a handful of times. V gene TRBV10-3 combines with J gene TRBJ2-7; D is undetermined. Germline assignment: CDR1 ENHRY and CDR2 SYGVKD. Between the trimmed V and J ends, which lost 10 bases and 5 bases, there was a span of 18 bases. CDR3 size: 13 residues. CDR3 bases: TGTGCCAGCAGAGAGATGGCTGGAGACGAGCAGTACTTC. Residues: CASREMAGDEQYF.

The CDR3 region is CASSGTGTGNYGYTF. As DNA, the CDR3 is TGTGCCAGTAGTGGAACCGGGACAGGGAACTATGGCTACACCTTC. The rearrangement joins TRBV19 to TRBJ1-2; 9 positions agree with TRBD1. The germline V gene encodes CDR1 LNHDA and CDR2 SQIVND (reference sequence). The CDR3 sequence is 15 residues long. Unmatched junction bases numbered 6, after V lost 5 bases and J lost 2 bases. Full variable domain (rest looked up from reference TRBV19 and TRBJ1-2): DGGITQSPKYLFRKEGQNVTLSCEQNLNHDAMYWYRQDPGQGLRLIYYSQIVNDFQKGDIAEGYSVSREKKESFPLTVTSAQKNPTAFYLCASSGTGTGNYGYTFGSGTRLTVV.